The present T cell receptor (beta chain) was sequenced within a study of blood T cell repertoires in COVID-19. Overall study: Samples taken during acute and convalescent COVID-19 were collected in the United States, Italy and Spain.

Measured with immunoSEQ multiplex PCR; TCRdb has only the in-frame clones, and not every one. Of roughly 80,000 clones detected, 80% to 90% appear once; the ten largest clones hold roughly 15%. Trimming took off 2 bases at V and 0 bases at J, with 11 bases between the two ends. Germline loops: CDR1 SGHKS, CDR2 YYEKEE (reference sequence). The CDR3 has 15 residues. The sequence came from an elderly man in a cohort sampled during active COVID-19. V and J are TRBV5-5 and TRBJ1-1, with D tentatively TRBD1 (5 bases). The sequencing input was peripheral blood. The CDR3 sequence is CASSFEGGVNTEAFF. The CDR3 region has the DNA TGTGCCAGCAGCTTCGAAGGAGGGGTGAACACTGAAGCTTTCTTT.